The 9 T cell receptor beta chains below come from one sample, sequenced in a study of radiotherapy plus CTLA-4 blockade in lung cancer. The assay was immunoSEQ multiplex PCR, and TCRdb's table has in-frame clones only and misses some. Among 30,000 to 40,000 clones listed, 70% to 75% were seen once. The sequencing here drew on peripheral blood, taken from a patient treated with radiotherapy plus ipilimumab. These receptors were taken from a human donor with non-small cell lung cancer whose response to radiotherapy plus ipilimumab could not be evaluated.

This clone was recorded once. This chain connects TRBV2 to TRBJ2-5; 8 bases match TRBD2. Germline V gene data show CDR1 as SNHLY and CDR2 as FYNNEI. CDR3 length: 14 amino acids. Trimming took 6 bases from V and 4 from J; bases not matched to a gene: 7. CDR3 nucleotides: TGTGCCAGCAGCGGTGGACTAGCCGGAGAGACCCAGTACTTC. Protein sequence: CASSGGLAGETQYF.

The CDR3: CASSLDMSYTF. Here the CDR3 DNA reads TGTGCCAGCAGCCTTGACATGTCCTACACCTTC. The chain recombines TRBV6-1 with TRBJ1-2; no definite D call. The CDR3 contains 11 residues. Germline V gene data show CDR1 as MNHNS and CDR2 as SASEGT. The ends were cut back, 6 bases at V and 10 bases at J, with 12 bases in the middle.

The gene calls are TRBV4-1 and TRBJ1-2; tentatively, D is TRBD1 (6 bases). This CDR3 region has 12 residues. Germline V CDR1 and CDR2: MGHRA, YSYEKL. V was cut by 2 bases and J by 8 bases, with 9 bases left in between. CDR3 coding DNA: TGCGCCAGCAGCCAATCAGGGGACGGCTACACCTTC. Its translation: CASSQSGDGYTF.

CDR3 DNA sequence: TGTGCCAGCAGTGAAGCAGGGGGCGCAAGGTATGGCTACACCTTC. This translates into CASSEAGGARYGYTF. V usage is TRBV6-1 and J usage is TRBJ1-2, with 7 bases aligning to TRBD1. The CDR3 length is 15 residues. Germline loops: CDR1 MNHNS, CDR2 SASEGT. J lost 5 bases, V lost 0 bases, and 6 bases had no gene match.

The gene calls are TRBV6-5 and TRBJ1-2; no clear D. This CDR3 comprises 13 residues. The V end lost 5 bases, the J end lost 3 bases, and 10 bases lay between the germline ends. The germline V gene encodes CDR1 MNHEY and CDR2 SVGAGI. The CDR3 loop is CASSESRDYGYTF. Here the CDR3 DNA reads TGTGCCAGCAGTGAATCCCGCGACTATGGCTACACCTTC.

V is TRBV6-5 and J is TRBJ2-7; D is ambiguous. Germline V gene data show CDR1 as MNHEY and CDR2 as SVGAGI. This CDR3 has 14 residues. Trimming shortened V by 6 bases and J by 0 bases, and 12 bases separated the two germline ends. The CDR3 reads CASSVTPNSYEQYF. Here the CDR3 DNA reads TGTGCCAGCAGCGTCACACCGAACTCCTACGAGCAGTACTTC.

This chain joins TRBV28 and TRBJ2-1; 10 bases are a match to TRBD2. Germline V gives CDR1 MDHEN, CDR2 SYDVKM. The CDR3 runs to 16 residues. V shed 4 bases and J 2 bases; nucleotides not matched to a gene: 5. In DNA form, the CDR3 reads TGTGCCAGCAGTTCCAACCTAGCGGGAGCCTACAATGAGCAGTTCTTC. Translated, it gives CASSSNLAGAYNEQFF.

The chain employs TRBV29-1 and TRBJ2-1, with 12 bases lining up with TRBD2. The CDR3 is made up of 15 amino acids. The J segment lost 5 bases and the V segment lost 4 bases, leaving 6 bases of the junction unmatched. Germline lookup yields CDR1 SQVTM and CDR2 ANQGSEA. This chain's CDR3 is CSVAGTSGLNNEQFF. The CDR3 DNA reads TGCAGCGTTGCCGGGACTAGCGGGCTCAACAATGAGCAGTTCTTC.

This chain uses TRBV7-6 with TRBJ2-6; D possibly corresponds to TRBD1 (6 bases). Looked up from germline, CDR1 is SGHVS and CDR2 is FNYEAQ. The CDR3 extends over 18 amino acids. Trimming stripped 1 base from V and 3 bases from J, with 16 bases between. CDR3 sequence (DNA): TGTGCCAGCAGCTTAGAATCCAGGGGTCCGTTTGGGGCCAACGTCCTGACTTTC. Translated, it gives CASSLESRGPFGANVLTF.